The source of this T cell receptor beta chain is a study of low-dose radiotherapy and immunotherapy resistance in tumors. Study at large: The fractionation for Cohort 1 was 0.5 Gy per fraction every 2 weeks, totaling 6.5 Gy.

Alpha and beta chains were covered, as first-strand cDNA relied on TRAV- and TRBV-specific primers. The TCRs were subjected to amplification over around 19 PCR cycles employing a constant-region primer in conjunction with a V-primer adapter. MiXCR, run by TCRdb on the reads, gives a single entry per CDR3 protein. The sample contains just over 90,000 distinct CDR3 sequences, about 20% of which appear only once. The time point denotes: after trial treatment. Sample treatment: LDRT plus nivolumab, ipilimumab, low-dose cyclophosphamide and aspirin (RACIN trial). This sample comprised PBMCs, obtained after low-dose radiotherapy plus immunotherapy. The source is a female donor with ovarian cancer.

The CDR3: CSARGEGVDSPLHF. Here the CDR3 DNA reads TGCAGTGCTAGGGGGGAGGGGGTGGATTCACCCCTCCACTTT. The rearrangement joins TRBV20-1 to TRBJ1-6; a possible D gene is TRBD1 (6 bases). CDR1 is DFQATT, CDR2 SNEGSKA, per germline (reference sequence). CDR3 size: 14 residues. V lost 3 bases to trimming and J lost 8 bases, with 14 bases between them.